Listed below are T cell receptor beta chains from one sample, sequenced in a study of glioma-infiltrating T cells after dendritic cell vaccination. Only in-frame clones appear in the TCRdb table, and some are missing; sequencing was by immunoSEQ multiplex PCR. The table lists roughly 90,000 clones, about nine tenths of them singletons. The material was blood, obtained before dendritic cell vaccination. Receptors originate from a human donor with glioblastoma. Both conserved end residues are part of each CDR3. The D gene is left open where the match is weak. The size field is filled for only some rows; it gives once, few, many or a size class.

DNA | CDR3 | J | length | size | D | V
TGTGCCAGTAGTATAGGGGCAGGGGGTAGGGAGACCCAGTACTTC | CASSIGAGGRETQYF | TRBJ2-5 | 15 | NA | TRBD1 | TRBV19
TGTGCCTGGATAGGGATCAGACAGGGCCATTACAACTATGGCTACACCTTC | CAWIGIRQGHYNYGYTF | TRBJ1-2 | 17 | NA | TRBD1 | TRBV30
TGTGCCAGCAGCCCAGGCCTTACCTACGAGCAGTACTTC | CASSPGLTYEQYF | TRBJ2-7 | 13 | NA | NA | TRBV9
TGTGCCAGTAGTGCGGGACTGATTTACGAGCAGTACTTC | CASSAGLIYEQYF | TRBJ2-7 | 13 | NA | NA | TRBV19
TGTGCCAGCATCCGACAGGGTATGAGGACTGAAGCTTTCTTT | CASIRQGMRTEAFF | TRBJ1-1 | 14 | NA | TRBD1 | TRBV7-8
TGTGCCAGCAGCCCATCGGGGGGACCTGGAAACACCATATATTTT | CASSPSGGPGNTIYF | TRBJ1-3 | 15 | NA | NA | TRBV7-9
TGTGCCAGCTCACCTTCGGGGGGAACCCAAGAGACCCAGTACTTC | CASSPSGGTQETQYF | TRBJ2-5 | 15 | once | TRBD2 | TRBV18
TGTGCCAGCAGCGAGCTCGGGGTAGCGGGGCGTACAGATACGCAGTATTTT | CASSELGVAGRTDTQYF | TRBJ2-3 | 17 | NA | TRBD2 | TRBV11-2
TGTGCCAGCAATTCAGCCAGGGGTGAAGCTTTCTTT | CASNSARGEAFF | TRBJ1-1 | 12 | NA | NA | TRBV2
TGTGCCAGCAGAAAACAGGGGGGAGGCACAGATACGCAGTATTTT | CASRKQGGGTDTQYF | TRBJ2-3 | 15 | NA | TRBD1 | TRBV7-9
TGTGCCAGCAGCTTAGATAACAGGGACTATGGCTACACCTTC | CASSLDNRDYGYTF | TRBJ1-2 | 14 | NA | NA | TRBV7-2
TGTGCCAGCAGTCCCCTCGCGGACATTAACGATCAGCCCCAGCATTTT | CASSPLADINDQPQHF | TRBJ1-5 | 16 | NA | NA | TRBV27
TGTGCCACCAACGACCCCGGGGGGAGCTCCTACAATGAGCAGTTCTTC | CATNDPGGSSYNEQFF | TRBJ2-1 | 16 | NA | TRBD2 | TRBV2
TGTGCCAGCAGTAGGTCACAGGGTGCGGTTGGGAATAGCAATCAGCCCCAGCATTTT | CASSRSQGAVGNSNQPQHF | TRBJ1-5 | 19 | once | NA | TRBV2
TGTGCCAGCAGTGAAAAGGGACTCGGGACTTTCTTT | CASSEKGLGTFF | TRBJ1-1 | 12 | NA | NA | TRBV6-1
TGTGCCAGCAGTGAAGCTCAGGGGGCGGGTCAGCCCCAGCATTTT | CASSEAQGAGQPQHF | TRBJ1-5 | 15 | NA | TRBD1 | TRBV2
TGTGCCAGCACCCCCGGGACAGTTTATGGCTACACCTTC | CASTPGTVYGYTF | TRBJ1-2 | 13 | NA | TRBD1 | TRBV28
TGTGCCAGCAGTTACTCCCCGACAGGGAACTATGGCTACACCTTC | CASSYSPTGNYGYTF | TRBJ1-2 | 15 | NA | TRBD1 | TRBV6-6
TGTGCCAGTAGTATAGAGTTGGCAGGGGTACAGCATTTT | CASSIELAGVQHF | TRBJ1-5 | 13 | once | NA | TRBV19
TGTGCCAGCAGACCTCCGACCTGGGGGGGCGAGCAGTACTTC | CASRPPTWGGEQYF | TRBJ2-7 | 14 | few | TRBD2 | TRBV27
TGTGCCAGCAGTGAAGGGAGGATTGAAGCTTTCTTT | CASSEGRIEAFF | TRBJ1-1 | 12 | NA | NA | TRBV6-1
TGCGCCAGCAGCCCCCGGTCAGGGGGCGGCGTTGGGACTGAAGCTTTCTTT | CASSPRSGGGVGTEAFF | TRBJ1-1 | 17 | NA | TRBD1 | TRBV5-1
TGTGCCAGCAGCCAAGATACTGGGGCAGCGACAGATACGCAGTATTTT | CASSQDTGAATDTQYF | TRBJ2-3 | 16 | NA | NA | TRBV14
TGTGCCAGCAGCTTAGGACAGGAGATTAGGGACTTC | CASSLGQEIRDF | TRBJ2-7 | 12 | NA | NA | TRBV11-2
TGCGCCAGCTGGGCAGACTACACAGATACGCAGTATTTT | CASWADYTDTQYF | TRBJ2-3 | 13 | NA | NA | TRBV5-1
TGCGCCAGCAGCCAAGGCGGGAGTTCCTACGAGCAGTACTTC | CASSQGGSSYEQYF | TRBJ2-7 | 14 | NA | TRBD2 | TRBV4-1
TGTGCCAGCAGCCAAGATCAATGGAGGCCCAATCAGCCCCAGCATTTT | CASSQDQWRPNQPQHF | TRBJ1-5 | 16 | once | NA | TRBV14
TGTGCCAGCAGCCCTAAGACAGACTACTATGGCTACACCTTC | CASSPKTDYYGYTF | TRBJ1-2 | 14 | NA | NA | TRBV5-4
TGTGCCAGTAGGGGAGGGGGTCGTGGCACCGGGGAGCTGTTTTTT | CASRGGGRGTGELFF | TRBJ2-2 | 15 | few | NA | TRBV19
TGTGCCAGCAGCTCATGGGGAAGGCGGGGCTACAATGAGCAGTTCTTC | CASSSWGRRGYNEQFF | TRBJ2-1 | 16 | NA | NA | TRBV11-2
TGTGCCAGCAGTTACTCGGGCAGGGCGTCCTACGAGCAGTACTTC | CASSYSGRASYEQYF | TRBJ2-7 | 15 | NA | NA | TRBV6-5
TGTGCCAGCAGTTTTCGCGACGAGCAGTACTTC | CASSFRDEQYF | TRBJ2-7 | 11 | NA | NA | TRBV27
TGTGCCAGCAGCCCCTTGAATGACAGGGCTGGGGCCAACGTCCTGACTTTC | CASSPLNDRAGANVLTF | TRBJ2-6 | 17 | NA | TRBD1 | TRBV9
TGTGCCAGCAGCCCGCCGGGGAGGGTGAACACTGAAGCTTTCTTT | CASSPPGRVNTEAFF | TRBJ1-1 | 15 | NA | NA | TRBV7-8
TGTGCCAGTAGTATGATCGGGGGGAAGGGCAATCAGCCCCAGCATTTT | CASSMIGGKGNQPQHF | TRBJ1-5 | 16 | NA | NA | TRBV19
TGTGCCAGCAGCTTAGAAGCGGGGCACTACGAGCAGTACTTC | CASSLEAGHYEQYF | TRBJ2-7 | 14 | NA | TRBD2 | TRBV7-7
TGTGCCAGCGGATCCATGGCCAGGGGTTATGGCTACACCTTC | CASGSMARGYGYTF | TRBJ1-2 | 14 | NA | NA | TRBV7-2
TGTGCCATCAGCCAAGGGACAGGGGGGTCCTACGAGCAGTACTTC | CAISQGTGGSYEQYF | TRBJ2-7 | 15 | NA | TRBD1 | TRBV10-3
TGTGCCAGCAGTCCAACCTCCCTAGCGGGAGGTACCACAGATACGCAGTATTTT | CASSPTSLAGGTTDTQYF | TRBJ2-3 | 18 | once | TRBD2 | TRBV28
TGTGCCAGAAGCCATGGGACAGGGGAAAGTATTGATTACGAGCAGTACTTC | CARSHGTGESIDYEQYF | TRBJ2-7 | 17 | NA | TRBD1 | TRBV5-3
TGTGCCAGCAGCCTACAGGGGCCCCACACCGGGGAGCTGTTTTTT | CASSLQGPHTGELFF | TRBJ2-2 | 15 | NA | TRBD1 | TRBV5-6
TGTGCCAGCAGCCAACCCGGGACAGGGGGCTACGAGCAGTACTTC | CASSQPGTGGYEQYF | TRBJ2-7 | 15 | NA | TRBD1 | TRBV14
TGTGCCAGCAGTTTAAATGACAGGGGCTACGAGCAGTACTTC | CASSLNDRGYEQYF | TRBJ2-7 | 14 | NA | TRBD1 | TRBV27
TGTGCCAGCAGCTCGTACAGGGGGCAAGACAATGAGCAGTTCTTC | CASSSYRGQDNEQFF | TRBJ2-1 | 15 | NA | TRBD1 | TRBV11-2
TGCGCCAGCAGCCCCTTAGGGGGCTCCTATGGCTACACCTTC | CASSPLGGSYGYTF | TRBJ1-2 | 14 | NA | TRBD1 | TRBV5-1
TGTGCCAGCAGCTTGGAGGGGTCTGGGGCCAACGTCCTGACTTTC | CASSLEGSGANVLTF | TRBJ2-6 | 15 | NA | NA | TRBV5-4
TGTGCCAGCAAAGACAGTGTTTATAGCAATCAGCCCCAGCATTTT | CASKDSVYSNQPQHF | TRBJ1-5 | 15 | NA | NA | TRBV6-1
TGTGCCAGTAGCCCCTTTAGACGTAGCGGGACCTCGAACTACGAGCAGTACTTC | CASSPFRRSGTSNYEQYF | TRBJ2-7 | 18 | NA | TRBD2 | TRBV19